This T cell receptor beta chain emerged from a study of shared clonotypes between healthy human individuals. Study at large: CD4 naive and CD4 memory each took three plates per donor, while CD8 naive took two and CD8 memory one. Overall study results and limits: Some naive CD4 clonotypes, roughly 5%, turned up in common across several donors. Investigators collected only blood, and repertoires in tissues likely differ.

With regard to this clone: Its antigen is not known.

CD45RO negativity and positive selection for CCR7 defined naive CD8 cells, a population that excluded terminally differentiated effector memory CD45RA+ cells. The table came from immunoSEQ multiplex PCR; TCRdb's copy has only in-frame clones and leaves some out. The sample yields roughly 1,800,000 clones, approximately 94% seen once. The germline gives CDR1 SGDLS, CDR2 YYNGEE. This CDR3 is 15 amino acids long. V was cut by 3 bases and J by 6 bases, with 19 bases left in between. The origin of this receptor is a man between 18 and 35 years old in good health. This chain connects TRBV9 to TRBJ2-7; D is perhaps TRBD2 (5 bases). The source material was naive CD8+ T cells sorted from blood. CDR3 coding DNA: TGTGCCAGCAGCGCTAGCTTTCGACAAGGAGGCGAGCAGTACTTC. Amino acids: CASSASFRQGGEQYF. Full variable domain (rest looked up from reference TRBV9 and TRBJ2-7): DSGVTQTPKHLITATGQRVTLRCSPRSGDLSVYWYQQSLDQGLQFLIQYYNGEERAKGNILERFSAQQFPDLHSELNLSSLELGDSALYFCASSASFRQGGEQYFGPGTRLTVT.